The source of this TCR beta chain is a study of Ad26.COV2.S vaccination and SARS-CoV-2 variants. About the study: Each vaccinee took Ad26.COV2.S intramuscularly, once or twice 56 days apart. Study-wide results and caveats: TCR breadth and depth estimates may have understated total T cell responses.

A remark on this clone: Its antigen remains unidentified.

Clones were read by immunoSEQ multiplex PCR, and TCRdb kept only the in-frame ones, dropping some. This table has 300,000 to 400,000 clones, more than 75% appearing once. Regarding treatment: 15 to 20 received Ad26.COV2.S at low or high dose, single or two shots; roughly 5 received placebo; per-sample allocation not given. Samples analyzed were those drawn on day 63 after the first vaccine or placebo injection. Germline V gives CDR1 MNHEY, CDR2 SVGAGI. This CDR3 spans 12 amino acids. Between the trimmed V and J ends, which lost 2 bases and 0 bases, there was a span of 2 bases. The sequence came from a person between 18 and 65 years old who received the Ad26.COV2.S COVID-19 vaccine or a placebo. Here the sequenced sample was peripheral blood, taken in a trial of Ad26.COV2.S vaccine versus placebo. The genes are TRBV6-5 and TRBJ2-7, with D unclear. The CDR3 nucleotides are TGTGCCAGCAGTTACAGCTCCTACGAGCAGTACTTC. It specifies CASSYSSYEQYF.